The 4 T cell receptor beta chains below were found in one sample sequenced in a study of blood T cell repertoires in COVID-19. Sequencing used immunoSEQ multiplex PCR; TCRdb keeps in-frame clones, though not all of them. In the table there are 65,000 to 75,000 clones, around 86% of which are singletons. The source material was peripheral blood. All receptors come from a woman of 80 years or more with active or convalescent COVID-19.

The chain employs TRBV29-1 and TRBJ1-1; 8 bases are shared with TRBD1. CDR3 size: 13 residues. The trim removed 4 bases at V and 1 base at J, leaving 2 bases unmatched. Germline CDR1 is SQVTM and CDR2 is ANQGSEA. The CDR3: CSVGQGTNTEAFF. The CDR3 DNA is TGCAGCGTTGGACAGGGGACGAACACTGAAGCTTTCTTT.

The chain combines TRBV2 with TRBJ2-7, with TRBD1 identical over 7 bases. The CDR3 contains 15 residues. With V trimmed by 5 bases and J by 0 bases, 7 bases remained unmatched. Germline CDR1 reads SNHLY; CDR2 reads FYNNEI. CDR3 bases: TGTGCCAGCAGTTCGGGACAGTACAGCTCCTACGAGCAGTACTTC. This translates into CASSSGQYSSYEQYF.

This chain links TRBV7-9 with TRBJ2-7, with D perhaps TRBD1 (5 bases). This CDR3 has 15 residues. V was pared by 2 bases and J by 7 bases, with 18 bases between. Germline CDR1 and CDR2: SEHNR and FQNEAQ (reference sequence). The CDR3: CASSLWHRTKREQYF. CDR3 nucleotide sequence: TGTGCCAGCAGCTTATGGCATCGGACAAAACGGGAGCAGTACTTC. The variable domain in full, with the rest retrieved from reference TRBV7-9 and TRBJ2-7, is DTGVSQNPRHKITKRGQNVTFRCDPISEHNRLYWYRQTLGQGPEFLTYFQNEAQLEKSRLLSDRFSAERPKGSFSTLEIQRTEQGDSAMYLCASSLWHRTKREQYFGPGTRLTVT.

The chain carries TRBV18 and TRBJ2-2, with 14 nucleotides matching TRBD2. Germline V gene lookup returns CDR1 KGHSH and CDR2 LQKENI. This CDR3 region has 17 residues. V was clipped by 3 bases and J by 5 bases; unmatched bases: 5. CDR3: CASSPGRTSGGTGELFF. The CDR3 DNA sequence: TGTGCCAGCTCACCTGGACGGACTAGCGGGGGGACCGGGGAGCTGTTTTTT.